The 2 T cell receptor beta chains below were found in one sample sequenced in a study of monozygotic twins with inflammatory bowel disease. TCRdb reprocessed the 5' RACE reads and reports one entry per CDR3 protein, with no DNA. Recorded for this sample: approximately 400,000 distinct CDR3 sequences. Sequencing was carried out using blood. Receptors were obtained from a human donor with ulcerative colitis or Crohn's disease, or a healthy co-twin of an affected twin (not recorded which).

The chain employs TRBV12-3 or TRBV12-4 and TRBJ1-5; TCRdb's D gene call, TRBD1, goes unchecked for lack of DNA. The CDR3 contains 15 residues. Here the CDR3 reads CASSFEQGAIQPQHF.

The chain recombines TRBV5-6 with TRBJ2-7. The CDR3 runs 15 residues. Germline values: CDR1 SGHDT, CDR2 YYEEEE. The chain's CDR3 is CASSLITNDPHEQYF. Supplemented by reference TRBV5-6 and TRBJ2-7, the full variable domain reads DAGVTQSPTHLIKTRGQQVTLRCSPKSGHDTVSWYQQALGQGPQFIFQYYEEEERQRGNFPDRFSGHQFPNYSSELNVNALLLGDSALYLCASSLITNDPHEQYFGPGTRLTVT.